The clone carrying this TCR beta chain was counted only a few times. This may be a read error, as it is one base from a much larger clone. This CDR3 has 14 residues. The ends lost 8 bases at V and 4 bases at J; junction bases unmatched: 7. CDR1 and CDR2 (germline): MDHEN, SYDVKM. Combining iRepertoire HTBI primers with Arm-PCR of CDR3 regions, the authors built TCR beta libraries. TCRdb redid the calling of the multiplex PCR reads with MiXCR, one entry per CDR3 protein. The profile covers approximately 470,000 distinct CDR3 sequences, with roughly 17% appearing a single time and over 9% taken by the ten largest. The source of the sample is a study of regulatory T cells in long-lasting Graves disease. The wider study: Graves' patients with a new diagnosis had received antithyroid drugs under 3 months.

Time point denoted: newly diagnosed GD, antithyroid drugs for less than 3 months. Preparation of the TCR library used RNA extracted from PBMCs. These data also featured in a second study, about T cells in Graves' hyperthyroidism and ophthalmopathy.

This rearrangement joins TRBV28 to TRBJ1-4, with 7 bases lining up with TRBD1. The specimen was peripheral blood mononuclear cells (PBMCs), collected at new diagnosis, from a patient treated with antithyroid drugs. The clonotype originates from a man aged 35 to 55 with Graves disease. CDR3 sequence (DNA): TGTGCCAGCGAAGGGACAGAGAGTAATGAAAAACTGTTTTTT. As protein: CASEGTESNEKLFF.